Sequencing of this T cell receptor (beta chain) was carried out in a study of a mutant IDH1 vaccine in newly diagnosed glioma. Whole-study context: Treated patients comprised around 60% males and roughly 40% females, mean age approximately 37 years.

Time point of the sample: week 47, end of study. Vaccination used 300 ug of mutant IDH1 20-mer peptide per dose, with topical imiquimod. Each donor presented with a new WHO grade 3 or 4 astrocytoma that tested IDH1-mutant and showed ATRX loss. Trimming removed 5 bases from V and 0 bases from J, with 11 bases in between. In germline, CDR1 is LNHDA, CDR2 SQIVND (reference sequence). The CDR3 has 16 amino acids. Details on this clone: Its specificity is not known.

Only in-frame clones appear in the TCRdb table, and some are missing; sequencing was by immunoSEQ multiplex PCR. The data contain tens of thousands of clones, 80% to 90% of them singletons. V is TRBV19 and J is TRBJ1-6; a possible D gene is TRBD1 (5 bases). This sequence originates from a middle-aged man with glioma. The sample in question was PBMCs, obtained from a glioma patient whose treatment included an IDH1 peptide vaccine. The CDR3 spells CASSDSRSSYNSPLHF. The DNA for the CDR3 is TGTGCCAGTAGTGACAGTAGGAGCTCCTATAATTCACCCCTCCACTTT.